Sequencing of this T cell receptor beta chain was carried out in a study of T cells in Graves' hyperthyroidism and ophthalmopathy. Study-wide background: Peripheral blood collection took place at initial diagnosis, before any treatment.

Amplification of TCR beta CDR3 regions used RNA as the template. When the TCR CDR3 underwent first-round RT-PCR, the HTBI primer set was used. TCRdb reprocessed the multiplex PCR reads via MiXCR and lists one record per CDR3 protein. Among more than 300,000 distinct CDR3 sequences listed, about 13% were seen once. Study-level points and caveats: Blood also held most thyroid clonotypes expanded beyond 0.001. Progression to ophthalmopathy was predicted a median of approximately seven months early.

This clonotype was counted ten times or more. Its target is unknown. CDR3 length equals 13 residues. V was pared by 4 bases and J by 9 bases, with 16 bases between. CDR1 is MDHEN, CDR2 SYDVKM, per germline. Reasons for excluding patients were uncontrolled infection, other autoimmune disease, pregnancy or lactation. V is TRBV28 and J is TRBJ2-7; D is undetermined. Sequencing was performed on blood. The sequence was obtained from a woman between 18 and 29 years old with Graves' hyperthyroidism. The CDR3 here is CASSSRRTRRQYF. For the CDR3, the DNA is TGTGCCAGCAGTTCCCGCCGAACACGGAGGCAGTACTTC.